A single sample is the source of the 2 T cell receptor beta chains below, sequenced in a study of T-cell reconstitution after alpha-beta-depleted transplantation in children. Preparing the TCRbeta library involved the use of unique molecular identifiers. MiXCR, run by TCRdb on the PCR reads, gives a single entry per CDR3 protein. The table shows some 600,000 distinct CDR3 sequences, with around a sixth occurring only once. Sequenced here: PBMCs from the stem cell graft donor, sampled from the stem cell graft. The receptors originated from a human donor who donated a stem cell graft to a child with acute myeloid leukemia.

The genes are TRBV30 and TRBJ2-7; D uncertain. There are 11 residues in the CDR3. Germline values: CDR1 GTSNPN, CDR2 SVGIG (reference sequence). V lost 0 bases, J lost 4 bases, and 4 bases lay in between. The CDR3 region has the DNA TGTGCCTGGAGTGTCGGGTACGAGCAGTACTTC. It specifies CAWSVGYEQYF.

In DNA form, the CDR3 reads TGTGCCAGCACCTTACTTGCGACAGCCTCTGGAAACACCATATATTTT. It specifies CASTLLATASGNTIYF. The chain couples TRBV21-1 to TRBJ1-3; the table's D call, TRBD1, was not checked against the DNA. TRBV21-1 is given as a pseudogene. The CDR3 spans 16 residues.